These T cell receptor beta chains were read from a single sample in a study of blood T cell repertoires in COVID-19. The method was immunoSEQ multiplex PCR; TCRdb's version includes in-frame clones alone and lacks a portion of them. The sample lists 130,000 to 150,000 clones; 75% to 90% were seen once. The material sequenced was PBMCs or T cells enriched from blood (not recorded which). All receptors come from a man aged 55 to 70 who had recovered from COVID-19. CDR3s include the opening cysteine and the closing phenylalanine or tryptophan.

v_gene,len,CDR3aa
TRBV4-1,16,CASSPMGGRTNEKLFF
TRBV19,14,CASRLGQGVQPQHF
TRBV19,14,CASRRRQGRDEQYF
TRBV2,14,CASSGQGGAYEQYF
TRBV7-9,14,CASSPSQGLYGYTF
TRBV30,12,CAWSTGVNTIYF
TRBV2,13,CASSEYSGRGTFF
TRBV19,14,CASSIQPGPQPQHF
TRBV27,14,CASSFRGRGTEAFF
TRBV6-5,13,CASRGHVDQPQHF
TRBV2,11,CASTGEETQYF
TRBV19,15,CASSISTSGSYEQYF
TRBV6-1,16,CASSGRTDPRQETQYF
TRBV10-1,13,CASSAGTSYGYAF
TRBV18,14,CASSPDFLFYEQYF
TRBV10-3,16,CAISKLADLDTGELFF
TRBV13,15,CASTSGAGGPHEQYF
TRBV6-5,15,CASSPWGQGMDEQFF
TRBV19,15,CASRDPGWREDEQFF
TRBV11-1,16,CASSLTGQGPPYEQYF
TRBV12-3/TRBV12-4,12,CASSFGHQPQHF
TRBV7-2,15,CASSRDSANTGELFF
TRBV9,12,CASSGPGNEQFF
TRBV5-4,15,CASSHQQGSNEKLFF
TRBV2,17,CASSLTGESSYNSPLHF
TRBV28,16,CASRPLTSGSWNEQFF
TRBV7-9,13,CASSLGTAFFPHF
TRBV27,17,CASSLGTRGLRTGELFF
TRBV7-2,15,CASSLIRDRGNGYTF
TRBV5-8,14,CASSLPGVALEQYF
TRBV28,13,CASSVGRPRGYTF
TRBV19,17,CASSINRGTATNEKLFF
TRBV2,12,CASSVVQSGYTF
TRBV6-5,15,CASSNWDRLQETQYF
TRBV5-1,13,CASSLRSNQPQHF
TRBV7-2,15,CASSLGDSRSYEQYF
TRBV7-6,16,CASSLEPGQGAREQFF
TRBV10-1,13,CASSDPPGFEAFF
TRBV28,12,CASSLDFYGYTF
TRBV19,15,CASSQVLANTGELFF
TRBV27,15,CASSQGGQWTSPLHF
TRBV24-1,12,CATRGGPGELFF
TRBV19,15,CASRSKNPSTDTQYF